This T cell receptor beta chain was profiled in a study of T cells in narcolepsy. Study-level findings and limits: Comparing one patient's CSF and blood CD4+ clonotypes highlighted HCRT- and TRIB2-specific autoreactive clonotypes. Blood of same and different patients, but not healthy controls, reportedly held recurring autoreactive clonotypes.

The CDR3 consists of 16 residues. V lost 4 bases, J lost 1 base, and 7 bases stayed unmatched. Per the germline V gene, CDR1 is SGHNT and CDR2 is YYREEE (reference sequence). Profiling relied on immunoSEQ multiplex PCR, and the TCRdb table lists in-frame clones only, not all of them. The sample gives approximately 26,000 clones, roughly 77% of which show up once; approximately 1.1% is in the top ten. Comment on this clone: The target antigen is unknown.

This receptor was identified in a human donor in good health. The sample was memory (CD45RA-) CD4+ T cells from blood. The chain is built from TRBV5-4 and TRBJ2-2; 7 bases align to TRBD2. This CDR3 is CASSPGGRGNTGELFF. The CDR3 nucleotides are TGTGCCAGCAGCCCGGGCGGGAGAGGGAACACCGGGGAGCTGTTTTTT.